Sequencing of this TCR beta chain was carried out in a study of tumor-infiltrating lymphocytes in primary liver carcinoma. Findings of the study overall: Only about 8-25% of top clones were detected in all five tumor regions. Tumors reached a significantly greater top-250-clone fraction than blood did (p = 0.039).

As for this clonotype: No antigen is known for it. At one boundary the junction diverges from the germline segment, which might be a read error.

Bulk tissue was left unsorted, and RNA and DNA were co-extracted from approximately 20-30 mg of it. Five distinct regions per tumor were sampled. Reverse transcription of 500 to 650 ng total RNA with a constant-region primer produced TCR beta cDNA. Each TCR beta library was derived from three nested multiplex PCR rounds that employed slightly modified ARM-PCR. TCRdb reprocessed the multiplex PCR reads via MiXCR and lists one record per CDR3 protein. The sample lists around 56,000 distinct CDR3 sequences, about three quarters seen once, with 57% in the top ten. The specimen was liver tumor tissue from sampling region 2. Subset denoted: tumor region T2, inferior pole. This receptor was taken from a man aged 40-55 years with primary liver carcinoma and hepatitis B virus infection.

The CDR3 DNA follows: TGTGCCAGCAGCTTTGCATTAGGAGGGGGGAACACGGGGGAGCTGTTTTTT. Translation: CASSFALGGGNTGELFF. This rearrangement joins TRBV11-2 to TRBJ2-2, with D perhaps assigned TRBD1 or TRBD2 (6 bases each). The CDR3 has 17 amino acids. Per germline, CDR1 SGHAT and CDR2 FQNNGV.